The source of this T cell receptor (beta chain) is a study of blood T cell repertoires in COVID-19. The wider study: Acute-phase and convalescent COVID-19 samples originated in the United States, Italy and Spain.

Seattle participants joined during active infection and were tracked over time. Original data processing: Amplification from reference gene primers served as the basis for estimated nucleated cell counts. The assay was immunoSEQ multiplex PCR, and TCRdb's table has in-frame clones only and misses some. V and J calls plus clone size are reproduced from that table; the DNA served to infer D and trimming. This sample has 450,000 or so clones, with approximately 90% found just once. CDR3 size: 14 residues. The V end was cut by 0 bases, the J end by 7 bases, with 7 bases between. The germline V gene has CDR1 MRHNA and CDR2 SNTAGT.

Specimen: peripheral blood. The TCR sequence derives from a man younger than 30 with COVID-19, enrolled during active disease. The chain links TRBV6-4 to TRBJ1-6, with D uncertain. CDR3 region: CASSDSARNSPLHF. In DNA, the CDR3 is TGTGCCAGCAGTGACTCAGCTAGGAATTCACCCCTCCACTTT.